This T cell receptor (beta chain) came from a study of blood T cell repertoires in COVID-19. TCRdb's table, derived via immunoSEQ multiplex PCR, lists solely in-frame clones and lacks some. The data hold some 91,000 clones, with around 78% observed a single time. In its sample, this clone was seen a few times. The TCR was taken from a human donor in a cohort sampled during active COVID-19. The sample comprised peripheral blood.

The CDR3 sequence is CASSQDRLAGQETQYF. CDR3 nucleotide sequence: TGTGCCAGCAGCCAAGATCGGTTAGCGGGCCAAGAGACCCAGTACTTC. V usage is TRBV4-2 and J usage is TRBJ2-5; 7 bases match TRBD2. The CDR3 runs to 16 residues. CDR1 and CDR2 (germline): LGHNA, YNFKEQ. V gave up 0 bases and J gave up 1 base; unmatched junction bases: 5.